This TCR beta chain originates from a study of breast tumors, draining lymph nodes, adjacent tissues. Trimming cost V 6 bases and J 0 bases; bases outside gene matches: 7. The CDR3 covers 17 residues. CDR1 MNHEY and CDR2 SMNVEV come from the germline V gene (reference sequence). As to this clonotype: The antigen remains undetermined.

Study results and caveats: Tumor TCR diversity was below lymph nodes but above nontumor tissue. That most tumor T cells come from lymph nodes remained unproven. The data were judged consistent with most tumor T cells coming from lymph node and expanding in tumor.

TCRdb independently ran MiXCR on the multiplex PCR reads; one entry per CDR3 protein. Here the sample spans about 80,000 distinct CDR3 sequences, roughly a fifth being singletons. Samples came from axillary lymph nodes draining the breast cancer. The sample was axillary lymph node tissue. The receptor's source is a female donor with breast cancer. Some clones in this sample may be carry-over from other donors' samples. This chain connects TRBV27 to TRBJ2-2; 10 nucleotides line up with TRBD1. CDR3 protein: CASRRGTGVTNTGELFF. DNA for the CDR3: TGTGCCAGCAGGAGGGGGACAGGGGTAACGAACACCGGGGAGCTGTTTTTT.